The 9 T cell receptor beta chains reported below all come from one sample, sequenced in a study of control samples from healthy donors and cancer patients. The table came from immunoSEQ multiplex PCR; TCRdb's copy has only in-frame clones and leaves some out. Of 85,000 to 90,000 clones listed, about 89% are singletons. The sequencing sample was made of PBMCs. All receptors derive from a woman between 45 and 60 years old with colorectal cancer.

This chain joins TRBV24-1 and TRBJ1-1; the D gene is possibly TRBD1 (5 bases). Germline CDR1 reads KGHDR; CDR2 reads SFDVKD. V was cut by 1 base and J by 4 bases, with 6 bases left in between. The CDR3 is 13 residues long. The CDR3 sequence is CATSDFGGTEAFF. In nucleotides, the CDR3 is TGTGCCACCAGTGATTTTGGGGGCACTGAAGCTTTCTTT.

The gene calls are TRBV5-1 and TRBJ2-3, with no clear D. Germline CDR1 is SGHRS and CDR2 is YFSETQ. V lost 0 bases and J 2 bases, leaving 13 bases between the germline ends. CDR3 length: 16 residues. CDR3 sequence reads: CASSLGGGDNTDTQYF. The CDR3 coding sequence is TGCGCCAGCAGCTTGGGTGGCGGCGATAACACAGATACGCAGTATTTT.

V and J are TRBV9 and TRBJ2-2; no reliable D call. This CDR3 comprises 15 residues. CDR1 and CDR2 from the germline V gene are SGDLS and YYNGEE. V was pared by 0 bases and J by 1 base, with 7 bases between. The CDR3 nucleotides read TGTGCCAGCAGCGTAGGTCCGGTGAACACCGGGGAGCTGTTTTTT. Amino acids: CASSVGPVNTGELFF.

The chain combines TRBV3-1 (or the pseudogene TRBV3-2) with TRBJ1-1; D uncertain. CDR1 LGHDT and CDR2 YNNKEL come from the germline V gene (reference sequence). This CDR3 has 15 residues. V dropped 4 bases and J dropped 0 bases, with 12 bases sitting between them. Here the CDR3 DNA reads TGTGCCAGCAGCCCAGAGGTTCCTGTGAACACTGAAGCTTTCTTT. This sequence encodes CASSPEVPVNTEAFF.

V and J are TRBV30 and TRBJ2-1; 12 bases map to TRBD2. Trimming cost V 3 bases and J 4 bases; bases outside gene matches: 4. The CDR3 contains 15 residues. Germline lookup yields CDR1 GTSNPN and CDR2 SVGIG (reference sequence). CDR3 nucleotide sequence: TGTGCCTGGAGGACTAGCGGGGGTGGATACAATGAGCAGTTCTTC. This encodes CAWRTSGGGYNEQFF.

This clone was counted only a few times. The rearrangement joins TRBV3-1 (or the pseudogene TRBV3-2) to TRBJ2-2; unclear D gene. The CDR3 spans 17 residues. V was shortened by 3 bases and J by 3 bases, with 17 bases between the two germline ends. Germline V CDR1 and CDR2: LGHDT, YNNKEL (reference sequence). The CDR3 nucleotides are TGTGCCAGCAGCCACCTTTGGACGGCAAGATACACCGGGGAGCTGTTTTTT. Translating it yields CASSHLWTARYTGELFF.

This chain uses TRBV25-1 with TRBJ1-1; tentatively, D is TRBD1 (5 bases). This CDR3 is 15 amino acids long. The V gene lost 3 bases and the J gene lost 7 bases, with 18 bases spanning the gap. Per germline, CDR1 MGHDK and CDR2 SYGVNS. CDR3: CASSDPLGRVGEAFF. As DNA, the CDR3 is TGTGCCAGCAGTGACCCACTGGGCAGGGTCGGTGAAGCTTTCTTT.

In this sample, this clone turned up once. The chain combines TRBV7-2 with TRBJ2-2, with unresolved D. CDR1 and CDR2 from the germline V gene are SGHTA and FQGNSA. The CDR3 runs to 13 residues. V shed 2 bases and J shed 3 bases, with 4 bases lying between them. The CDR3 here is CASSLRYTGELFF. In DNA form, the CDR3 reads TGTGCCAGCAGCTTAAGATACACCGGGGAGCTGTTTTTT.

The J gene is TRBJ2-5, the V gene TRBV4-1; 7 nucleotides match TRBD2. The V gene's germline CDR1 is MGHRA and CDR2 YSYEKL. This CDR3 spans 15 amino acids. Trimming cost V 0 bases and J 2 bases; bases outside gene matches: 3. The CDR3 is CASSQEWGGQETQYF. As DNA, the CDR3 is TGCGCCAGCAGCCAAGAGTGGGGGGGACAAGAGACCCAGTACTTC.